These 18 T cell receptor beta chains came from one sample sequenced in a study of blood T cell repertoires in COVID-19 (dated by TCRdb to about 2020). Receptor libraries were prepared by the immunoSEQ multiplex PCR assay. TCRdb stores this immuneACCESS table with in-frame sequences only. Part of the clones is absent; in the studies checked, under half of the shortfall reflects unresolved V genes, and no reason is known for the rest. Here the sample has more than 120,000 clones; about 90% occur a single time. Clones ranked in the top ten supply around 38% of the sample. Sequencing was done on a sample of peripheral blood. The receptors were sampled from a man aged 45-60 years who had recovered from COVID-19.

V is TRBV5-4 and J is TRBJ1-3; possibly TRBD1 for D (6 bases). The germline V and J ends were trimmed by 4 bases and 0 bases, with 17 bases remaining between them. CDR1 and CDR2 from the germline V gene are SGHNT and YYREEE (reference sequence). The CDR3 covers 17 residues. For the CDR3, the DNA is TGTGCCAGCAGCCCGGGACAACCGTCAAGCTCTGGAAACACCATATATTTT. Translation: CASSPGQPSSSGNTIYF.

V usage is TRBV30 and J usage is TRBJ1-3; possible D gene TRBD1, 6 bases. V was pared by 5 bases and J by 3 bases, with 11 bases between. This CDR3 region has 13 residues. Per the germline V gene, CDR1 is GTSNPN and CDR2 is SVGIG (reference sequence). CDR3 coding DNA: TGTGCCTGGTGTGGGGGCGGTGGAAACACCATATATTTT. Protein: CAWCGGGGNTIYF.

A word on this clone: Other DNA sequences in the sample encode the same CDR3. The chain joins TRBV18 to TRBJ1-6; 10 nucleotides agree with TRBD1. Germline-derived CDR1 and CDR2 are KGHSH and LQKENI. The CDR3 has 14 amino acids. After removal of 3 bases from V and 9 bases from J, the junction contained 2 bases not matched to a gene. The DNA of the CDR3 is TGTGCCAGCTCACCCGGACAGGGGGGTTCACCCCTCCACTTT. It encodes CASSPGQGGSPLHF.

The chain uses TRBV5-6 and TRBJ1-2; 9 bases agree with TRBD1. Trimming took 0 bases from V and 1 from J; bases not matched to a gene: 7. CDR1 and CDR2 from the germline V gene are SGHDT and YYEEEE. The CDR3 sequence is 17 residues long. The DNA of the CDR3 is TGTGCCAGCAGCTTGGGGGGACAGGGCAAGCATAACTATGGCTACACCTTC. This sequence encodes CASSLGGQGKHNYGYTF.

This chain uses TRBV7-2 with TRBJ2-1; no firm D call. The germline V gene has CDR1 SGHTA and CDR2 FQGNSA. CDR3 length: 16 amino acids. Trimming pared 1 base from V and 0 bases from J, leaving 10 bases between. The CDR3 is CASSLVLSSSYNEQFF. Written as DNA, the CDR3 is TGTGCCAGCAGCTTAGTTCTCTCCAGCTCCTACAATGAGCAGTTCTTC. The whole variable domain, filled in from reference TRBV7-2 and TRBJ2-1, reads GAGVSQSPSNKVTEKGKDVELRCDPISGHTALYWYRQSLGQGLEFLIYFQGNSAPDKSGLPSDRFSAERTGGSVSTLTIQRTQQEDSAVYLCASSLVLSSSYNEQFFGPGTRLTVL.

CDR3: CASSSTGVGGYTF. The CDR3 nucleotides are TGTGCCAGCAGTTCAACAGGCGTCGGCGGCTACACCTTC. The chain recombines TRBV3-1 (or the pseudogene TRBV3-2) with TRBJ1-2; the D gene is possibly TRBD1 (5 bases). Germline CDR1 and CDR2: LGHDT and YNNKEL (reference sequence). This CDR3 spans 13 amino acids. The ends were cut back, 6 bases at V and 8 bases at J, with 16 bases in the middle.

The J gene is TRBJ2-1, the V gene TRBV12-2; the table's D call of TRBD2 was not tested on the DNA. TRBV12-2 corresponds to a pseudogene. The CDR3 runs to 15 residues. The CDR3 DNA is TGTGCAAGTCGCCACCGAGGGCCTACCAATAGAACGCAGTTCTTC. Its translation is CASRHRGPTNRTQFF.

V gene TRBV6-2 or TRBV6-3 combines with J gene TRBJ1-1, with D unresolved. Looked up from germline, CDR1 is MNHEY and CDR2 is SVGEGT. CDR3 length: 14 residues. V was pared by 2 bases and J by 0 bases, with 7 bases between. CDR3 residues: CASSYPHLNTEAFF. The CDR3 DNA sequence: TGTGCCAGCAGTTACCCCCATTTGAACACTGAAGCTTTCTTT.

This clone was seen a single time. J is TRBJ1-1 and V is TRBV11-1, with 9 bases aligning to TRBD1. Germline values: CDR1 SGHAT, CDR2 FQDESV (reference sequence). The CDR3 runs to 14 residues. Trimming took 6 bases from V and 7 from J; bases not matched to a gene: 9. As DNA, the CDR3 is TGTGCCAGCAGTGGGGACAGGGTTGGAATTGAAGCTTTCTTT. Protein: CASSGDRVGIEAFF.

This clone was detected once. This sequence joins TRBV7-6 and TRBJ2-2; TRBD2 agrees at 16 bases. The CDR3 is 19 residues long. Germline trimming cut 4 bases from V and 7 bases from J; bases unmatched to any gene: 12. Germline assignment: CDR1 SGHVS and CDR2 FNYEAQ. The CDR3 is CASSSPGTSGGALGGELFF. CDR3 in DNA: TGTGCCAGCAGCTCCCCCGGGACTAGCGGGGGGGCCTTGGGCGGGGAGCTGTTTTTT.

The chain has TRBV5-6 and TRBJ1-5; D is unclear. Trimming left V 1 base short and J 6 bases short, with 23 bases between. Germline CDR1 SGHDT, CDR2 YYEEEE. CDR3 length: 18 amino acids. CDR3 region: CASSLFGLSAGEGQPQHF. Here the CDR3 DNA reads TGTGCCAGCAGCTTGTTCGGATTATCGGCCGGGGAGGGTCAGCCCCAGCATTTT.

The chain carries TRBV4-1 and TRBJ1-1, with a possible D match to TRBD1 (5 bases). The CDR3 is 15 amino acids. Trimming took off 3 bases at V and 0 bases at J, with 11 bases between the two ends. Germline V CDR1 and CDR2: MGHRA, YSYEKL. The CDR3 here is CASSQETAMNTEAFF. CDR3 in DNA: TGCGCCAGCAGCCAGGAGACAGCAATGAACACTGAAGCTTTCTTT.

The chain recombines TRBV6-2 or TRBV6-3 with TRBJ2-5; tentatively, D is TRBD1 (5 bases). Germline loops: CDR1 MNHEY, CDR2 SVGEGT. The ends were cut back, 6 bases at V and 1 base at J, with 15 bases in the middle. CDR3 length equals 15 residues. CDR3 residues: CASRYQTVLQETQYF. As DNA, the CDR3 is TGTGCCAGCAGGTACCAGACAGTACTCCAAGAGACCCAGTACTTC.

This sequence joins TRBV7-6 and TRBJ2-1; the D gene is possibly TRBD1 (6 bases). This CDR3 is 17 amino acids long. Germline V gives CDR1 SGHVS, CDR2 FNYEAQ. V was cut by 6 bases and J by 4 bases, with 22 bases left in between. CDR3 nucleotide sequence: TGTGCCAGCAGACAGTCAGTCGGGACATCAACATACAATGAGCAGTTCTTC. This gives the protein CASRQSVGTSTYNEQFF.

The rearrangement links TRBV27 to TRBJ1-1; 8 bases match TRBD1. With 6 bases clipped from V and 4 bases from J, the junction kept 4 bases outside the gene matches. The CDR3 is 13 residues long. Germline assignment: CDR1 MNHEY and CDR2 SMNVEV (reference sequence). CDR3 region: CASRLTGGTEAFF. DNA for the CDR3: TGTGCCAGCAGACTCACAGGGGGCACTGAAGCTTTCTTT.

The chain joins TRBV6-6 to TRBJ1-1; 10 bases fit TRBD1. The V gene end was trimmed by 5 bases and the J gene end by 4 bases; junction bases not matched to a gene: 4. CDR3 length equals 14 residues. Germline CDR1 is MNHNY and CDR2 is SVGAGI (reference sequence). CDR3 region: CASSNGQGGTEAFF. In DNA form, the CDR3 reads TGTGCCAGCAGTAACGGACAGGGGGGCACTGAAGCTTTCTTT.

The chain couples TRBV6-2 or TRBV6-3 to TRBJ2-7, with 15 bases identical to TRBD2. The CDR3 runs 19 residues. With 5 bases clipped from V and 3 bases from J, the junction kept 14 bases outside the gene matches. CDR1 and CDR2 from the germline V gene are MNHEY and SVGEGT. CDR3 DNA: TGTGCCAGCAGTAAGAGGACTAGCGGGGGGGCCACAGCCATCTACGAGCAGTACTTC. This translates into CASSKRTSGGATAIYEQYF.

In regard to this clone: This could be a read error, since a much larger clone is one nucleotide away. The sample holds other DNA sequences that translate to the same CDR3. The V gene is TRBV2, the J gene TRBJ2-2; TRBD2 aligns across 9 bases. Germline V gene sequence: CDR1 SNHLY, CDR2 FYNNEI. The J segment lost 1 base and the V segment lost 2 bases, leaving 8 bases of the junction unmatched. The CDR3 contains 18 residues. This chain's CDR3 is CASSELAGGKWNTGELFF. The CDR3 nucleotides are TGTGCCAGCAGTGAACTCGCGGGGGGGAAGTGGAACACCGGGGAGCTGTTTTTT.